The 23 T cell receptor beta chains presented below share a single source sample, sequenced in a study of T cells in localized non-small cell lung cancer. Clones were read by immunoSEQ multiplex PCR, and TCRdb kept only the in-frame ones, dropping some. Here the sample spans some 15,000 clones, 85% being singletons. Sequencing was performed on peripheral blood, taken before any cancer treatment. The receptors derive from a female donor of 60 years or more with stage I squamous cell lung carcinoma.

As concerns this clone: Germline is not matched at one junction end, which may reflect a read error. The genes are TRBV6-5 and TRBJ1-2; weak D call: TRBD1 (6 bases). The CDR3 consists of 13 residues. Germline loops: CDR1 MNHEY, CDR2 SVGAGI. The CDR3 is CACSGDTRSRYTF. The CDR3, as DNA: TGTGCCTGCAGTGGGGACACCCGCTCCCGCTACACCTTC.

The chain couples TRBV29-1 to TRBJ1-6, with D uncertain. CDR1 is SQVTM, CDR2 ANQGSEA, per germline. V was clipped by 4 bases and J by 5 bases, with 6 bases between them. The length of the CDR3 is 12 residues. CDR3 DNA: TGCAGCGTTGGGGAAGATAATTCACCCCTCCACTTT. Encoded protein: CSVGEDNSPLHF.

This sequence joins TRBV2 and TRBJ2-1; perhaps TRBD2 as D (6 bases). The germline V and J ends were trimmed by 8 bases and 5 bases, with 19 bases remaining between them. Germline assignment: CDR1 SNHLY and CDR2 FYNNEI. The CDR3 contains 15 residues. The CDR3 sequence is CASGRDGAFDNEQFF. CDR3 bases: TGTGCCAGCGGGCGGGACGGTGCCTTTGACAATGAGCAGTTCTTC.

A few counts support this clone. The chain employs TRBV27 and TRBJ2-3; 10 nucleotides align to TRBD2. The V and J ends lost 3 bases and 1 base, in that order; junction bases with no gene match: 7. The CDR3 extends over 17 amino acids. Germline CDR1 is MNHEY and CDR2 is SMNVEV (reference sequence). The CDR3 loop is CASSFPSGGARTDTQYF. CDR3 nucleotides: TGTGCCAGCAGTTTCCCCAGCGGGGGGGCCCGCACAGATACGCAGTATTTT.

The V and J genes are TRBV7-2 and TRBJ2-7; possible D gene TRBD1, 5 bases. Germline V gene lookup returns CDR1 SGHTA and CDR2 FQGNSA. Trimming removed 6 bases at V and 0 bases at J, with 9 bases between. This CDR3 region has 13 residues. The CDR3 loop reads CASRQGVSYEQYF. CDR3 nucleotide sequence: TGTGCCAGCAGACAAGGGGTCTCCTACGAGCAGTACTTC.

The CDR3 is CASSIRHHQPQHF. In nucleotides, the CDR3 is TGTGCCAGTAGTATCCGACATCATCAGCCCCAGCATTTT. This chain uses TRBV19 with TRBJ1-5; D gene ambiguous. Germline CDR1 is LNHDA and CDR2 is SQIVND (reference sequence). The CDR3 has 13 amino acids. With 3 bases removed from V and 5 bases from J, the gap between germline ends came to 8 bases.

The chain is built from TRBV28 and TRBJ2-7; the match to TRBD2 covers 8 bases. The CDR3 consists of 16 residues. The junction had 9 bases not matched to a gene; V was cut back by 5 bases and J by 0 bases. The germline V gene encodes CDR1 MDHEN and CDR2 SYDVKM. The CDR3 DNA reads as TGTGCCAGCAGTACCCCGGGAGGGGCCAGCTCCTACGAGCAGTACTTC. Amino acids: CASSTPGGASSYEQYF.

This clone showed up just a few times. This chain connects TRBV7-9 to TRBJ1-1; D gene unclear. Germline loops: CDR1 SEHNR, CDR2 FQNEAQ (reference sequence). The germline V and J ends were trimmed by 5 bases and 11 bases, with 6 bases remaining between them. This CDR3 is built from 9 residues. CDR3 sequence: CASSPFAFF. The DNA of the CDR3 is TGTGCCAGCAGCCCTTTTGCTTTCTTT.

The chain couples TRBV27 to TRBJ2-2, with D possibly being TRBD2 (5 bases). Trimming stripped 9 bases from V and 1 base from J, with 15 bases between. Per the germline V gene, CDR1 is MNHEY and CDR2 is SMNVEV (reference sequence). The CDR3 is 15 residues long. The CDR3 loop reads CASARRAGNTGELFF. As DNA, the CDR3 is TGTGCCAGTGCACGGCGGGCGGGGAACACCGGGGAGCTGTTTTTT.

This chain links TRBV5-4 with TRBJ1-2; no firm D call. Looked up from germline, CDR1 is SGHNT and CDR2 is YYREEE (reference sequence). With 2 bases removed from V and 5 bases from J, the gap between germline ends came to 7 bases. The CDR3 is made up of 12 amino acids. CDR3 residues: CASSFGKYGYTF. CDR3 nucleotides: TGTGCCAGCAGCTTCGGGAAATATGGCTACACCTTC.

The gene calls are TRBV21-1 and TRBJ1-4; no check of the table's D call, TRBD1, against the DNA was made. TRBV21-1 is a recognized pseudogene. The CDR3 is 16 residues long. CDR3 protein: CASSKGGTGGNEKLFF. The CDR3 nucleotides are TGTGCCAGCAGCAAAGGGGGGACAGGCGGAAATGAAAAACTGTTTTTT.

The chain recombines TRBV7-9 with TRBJ2-3; 9 bases line up with TRBD2. The ends lost 8 bases at V and 8 bases at J; junction bases unmatched: 11. This CDR3 is 14 amino acids long. The germline V gene has CDR1 SEHNR and CDR2 FQNEAQ (reference sequence). The CDR3 coding sequence is TGTGCCAGCTCCACTGCGGGAGGGCCATTTACGCAGTATTTT. Its protein product is CASSTAGGPFTQYF.

This clone was observed a few times. The chain uses TRBV7-2 and TRBJ1-2; a weak D match, TRBD1 (5 bases). CDR1 is SGHTA and CDR2 is FQGNSA in the germline V gene. CDR3 length: 13 amino acids. Trimming removed 4 bases at V and 7 bases at J, with 13 bases between. In nucleotides, the CDR3 is TGTGCCAGCAGCTCCCGGGGGGTAGTTGGCTACACCTTC. It yields the protein CASSSRGVVGYTF. The whole variable domain, remainder taken from reference TRBV7-2 and TRBJ1-2, is GAGVSQSPSNKVTEKGKDVELRCDPISGHTALYWYRQSLGQGLEFLIYFQGNSAPDKSGLPSDRFSAERTGGSVSTLTIQRTQQEDSAVYLCASSSRGVVGYTFGSGTRLTVV.

V usage is TRBV5-1 and J usage is TRBJ1-3; D gene uncertain. Trimming took off 4 bases at V and 4 bases at J, with 12 bases between the two ends. The germline V gene has CDR1 SGHRS and CDR2 YFSETQ. The CDR3 sequence is 14 residues long. The CDR3 DNA sequence: TGCGCCAGCAGCCGAGAAGGTTCCGGAAACACCATATATTTT. Its translation is CASSREGSGNTIYF.

The CDR3 DNA is TGTGCCAGCAGCCTCACCGAGTTGAACACTGAAGCTTTCTTT. It specifies CASSLTELNTEAFF. This chain uses TRBV5-8 with TRBJ1-1; D gene uncertain. The CDR3 length is 14 residues. The V end lost 4 bases, the J end lost 0 bases, and 10 bases lay between the germline ends. Per germline, CDR1 SGHTS and CDR2 YDEGEE. The variable domain in full, with the rest retrieved from reference TRBV5-8 and TRBJ1-1, is EAGVTQSPTHLIKTRGQQATLRCSPISGHTSVYWYQQALGLGLQFLLWYDEGEERNRGNFPPRFSGRQFPNYSSELNVNALELEDSALYLCASSLTELNTEAFFGQGTRLTVV.

A remark on this clone: One junction end disagrees with the germline gene, perhaps due to a read error. The chain joins TRBV7-2 to TRBJ2-6, with unresolved D. Germline lookup yields CDR1 SGHTA and CDR2 FQGNSA. The CDR3 consists of 13 residues. The CDR3 DNA is TGTGCCAGCAGCCCCGGGCCGGCCGACGTCCTGACTTTC. Translating it yields CASSPGPADVLTF.

V gene TRBV10-3 combines with J gene TRBJ2-1; 7 bases line up with TRBD2. Germline CDR1 reads ENHRY; CDR2 reads SYGVKD. Trimming took 10 bases from V and 0 from J; bases not matched to a gene: 3. There are 13 residues in the CDR3. The CDR3 region is CATRGSSYNEQFF. CDR3 nucleotides: TGTGCCACCCGCGGGAGCTCCTACAATGAGCAGTTCTTC.

The V and J genes are TRBV7-9 and TRBJ2-7; the D call may be TRBD1 or TRBD2 (5 bases each). The CDR3 is made up of 12 amino acids. Between the trimmed V and J ends, which lost 3 bases and 3 bases, there was a span of 6 bases. Germline V gene lookup returns CDR1 SEHNR and CDR2 FQNEAQ (reference sequence). CDR3 region: CASSLGVYEQYF. The CDR3 DNA reads TGTGCCAGCAGCTTGGGGGTCTACGAGCAGTACTTC.

The V and J genes are TRBV4-3 and TRBJ2-2, with D perhaps matching TRBD2 (6 bases). The germline CDR1 and CDR2 sequences are LGHNA and YSLEER. Trimming pared 4 bases from V and 0 bases from J, leaving 18 bases between. The CDR3 sequence is 18 residues long. CDR3 coding DNA: TGCGCCAGCAGCCCATTCAAGGAGGGTGGGTCGAACACCGGGGAGCTGTTTTTT. This codes for CASSPFKEGGSNTGELFF.

This chain links TRBV19 with TRBJ2-7, with 9 positions matching TRBD1. This CDR3 region has 15 residues. The V segment lost 0 bases and the J segment 6 bases; nucleotides outside the gene matches: 6. The V gene's germline CDR1 is LNHDA and CDR2 SQIVND (reference sequence). The CDR3 region is CASSIDFTGGGEQYF. The CDR3 DNA is TGTGCCAGTAGTATAGATTTCACAGGGGGCGGCGAGCAGTACTTC.

V is TRBV6-5 and J is TRBJ2-7; a possible D gene is TRBD2 (5 bases). Germline-derived CDR1 and CDR2 are MNHEY and SVGAGI. This CDR3 has 13 amino acids. The V end was cut by 8 bases, the J end by 0 bases, with 11 bases between. The CDR3: CASLDLFSYEQYF. The CDR3 DNA is TGTGCCAGCCTGGACTTGTTCTCCTACGAGCAGTACTTC.

The chain uses TRBV27 and TRBJ1-5; D may be TRBD1 (5 bases). The CDR3 runs to 14 residues. The germline CDR1 and CDR2 sequences are MNHEY and SMNVEV (reference sequence). V was cut by 5 bases and J by 5 bases, with 13 bases left in between. CDR3 nucleotides: TGTGCCAGCAGTCTAGCGACAGCTTATCAGCCCCAGCATTTT. Translating it yields CASSLATAYQPQHF.

This chain connects TRBV6-5 to TRBJ1-1; TRBD1 matches at 9 bases. The CDR3 loop spans 14 amino acids. Germline-derived CDR1 and CDR2 are MNHEY and SVGAGI. Germline trimming cut 7 bases from V and 2 bases from J; bases unmatched to any gene: 5. The CDR3 DNA reads as TGTGCCAGCATCGAACAGGGGGCAAACACTGAAGCTTTCTTT. This sequence encodes CASIEQGANTEAFF.